This T cell receptor (beta chain) was sequenced for a study of CD8+CD57+ T cells in acquired aplastic anemia. The use of genomic DNA as template underpinned the TCR beta VDJ and CDR3 profiling. Using its own MiXCR run on the reads, TCRdb lists one record per CDR3 protein. The profile shows 250,000 or so distinct CDR3 sequences, 47% of them singletons. Trimming took 6 bases from V and 2 from J; bases not matched to a gene: 9. CDR3 size: 15 residues. CDR1 and CDR2 (germline): SNHLY, FYNNEI. Patients sequenced had flow cytometry evidence of CD8+CD57+ cell expansion. Input material: sorted CD4+, CD8+, or CD8+CD57+ T cells (not recorded which) from PBMCs. J is TRBJ2-7 and V is TRBV2; TRBD2 matches 8 bases. This receptor was taken from a human donor with aplastic anemia. This chain's CDR3 is CASRIAGKCPYEQYF. Written as DNA, the CDR3 is TGTGCCAGCAGAATAGCGGGAAAATGTCCCTACGAGCAGTACTTC.